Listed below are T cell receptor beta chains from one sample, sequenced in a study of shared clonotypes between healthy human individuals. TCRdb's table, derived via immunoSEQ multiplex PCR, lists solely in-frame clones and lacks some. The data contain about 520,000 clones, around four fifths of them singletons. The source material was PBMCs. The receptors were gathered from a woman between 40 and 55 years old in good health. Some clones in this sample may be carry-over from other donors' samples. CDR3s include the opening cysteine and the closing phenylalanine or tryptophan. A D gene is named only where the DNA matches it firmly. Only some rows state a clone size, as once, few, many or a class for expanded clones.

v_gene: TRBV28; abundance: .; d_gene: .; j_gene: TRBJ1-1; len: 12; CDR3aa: CASSLLGGEAFF; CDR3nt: TGTGCCAGCAGTTTATTGGGAGGAGAAGCTTTCTTT
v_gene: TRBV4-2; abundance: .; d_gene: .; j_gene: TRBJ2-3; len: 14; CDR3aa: CASSLPTGEDTQYF; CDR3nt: TGTGCCAGCAGCCTACCCACGGGGGAAGATACGCAGTATTTT
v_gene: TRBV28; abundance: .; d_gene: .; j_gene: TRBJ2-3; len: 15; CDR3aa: CASSLQGRGTDTQYF; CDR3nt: TGTGCCAGCAGTTTGCAGGGACGAGGCACAGATACGCAGTATTTT
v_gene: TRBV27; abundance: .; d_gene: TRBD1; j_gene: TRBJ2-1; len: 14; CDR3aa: CASSLSGGPNEQFF; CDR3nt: TGTGCCAGCAGCCTATCAGGGGGCCCCAATGAGCAGTTCTTC
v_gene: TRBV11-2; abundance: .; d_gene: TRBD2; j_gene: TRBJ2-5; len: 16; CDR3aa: CASSLGISGRGETQYF; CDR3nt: TGTGCCAGCAGCTTAGGAATTAGCGGGAGGGGGGAGACCCAGTACTTC
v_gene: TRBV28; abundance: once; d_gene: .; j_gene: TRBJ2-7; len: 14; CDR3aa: CASSFLSLRYEQYF; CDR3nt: TGTGCCAGCAGTTTTTTGTCCCTCCGCTACGAGCAGTACTTC
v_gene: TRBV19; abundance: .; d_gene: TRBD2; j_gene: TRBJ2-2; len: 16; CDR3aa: CASSPRGGWLTGELFF; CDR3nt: TGTGCCAGTAGCCCCCGGGGAGGGTGGCTCACCGGGGAGCTGTTTTTT
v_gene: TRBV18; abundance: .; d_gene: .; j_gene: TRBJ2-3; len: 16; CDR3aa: CASSLPRGGRTDTQYF; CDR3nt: TGTGCCAGCTCACTCCCGAGGGGCGGACGCACAGATACGCAGTATTTT
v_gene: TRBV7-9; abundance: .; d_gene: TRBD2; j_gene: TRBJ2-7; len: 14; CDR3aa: CASSNSGRSYEQYF; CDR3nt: TGTGCCAGCAGCAATAGCGGGAGGTCCTACGAGCAGTACTTC
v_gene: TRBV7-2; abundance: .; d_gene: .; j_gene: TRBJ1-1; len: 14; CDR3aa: CASSLGRGNTEAFF; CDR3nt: TGTGCCAGCAGCTTAGGTCGAGGGAACACTGAAGCTTTCTTT
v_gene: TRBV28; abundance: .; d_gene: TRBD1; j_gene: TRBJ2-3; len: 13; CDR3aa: CASRINRGDTQYF; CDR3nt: TGTGCCAGCCGGATTAACAGGGGGGATACGCAGTATTTT
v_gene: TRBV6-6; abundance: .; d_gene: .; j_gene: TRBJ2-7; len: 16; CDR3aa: CASSYSSQDGPYEQYF; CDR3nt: TGTGCCAGCAGTTACTCGTCCCAGGACGGCCCCTACGAGCAGTACTTC
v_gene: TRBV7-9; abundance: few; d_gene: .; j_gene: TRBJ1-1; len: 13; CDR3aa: CASSLGSNTEAFF; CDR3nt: TGTGCCAGCAGCTTAGGCTCGAACACTGAAGCTTTCTTT
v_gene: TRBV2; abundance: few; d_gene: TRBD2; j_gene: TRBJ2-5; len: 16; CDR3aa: CASSEGGLAGTETQYF; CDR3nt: TGTGCCAGCAGTGAAGGGGGACTAGCGGGGACAGAGACCCAGTACTTC
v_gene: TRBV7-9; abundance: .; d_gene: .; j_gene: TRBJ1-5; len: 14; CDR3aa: CASSTQGGNQPQHF; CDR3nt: TGTGCCAGCAGCACCCAAGGGGGCAATCAGCCCCAGCATTTT
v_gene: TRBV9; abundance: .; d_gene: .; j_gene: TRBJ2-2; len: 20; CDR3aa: CASSASTLERMGQNTGELFF; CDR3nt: TGTGCCAGTTCCGCATCAACGTTGGAACGGATGGGCCAGAACACCGGGGAGCTGTTTTTT
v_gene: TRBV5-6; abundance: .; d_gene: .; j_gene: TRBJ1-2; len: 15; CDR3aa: CASSFLSSRRSGYTF; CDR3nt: TGTGCCAGCAGCTTCTTGAGCAGCAGAAGGAGTGGCTACACCTTC